A single sample gave rise to the 30 T cell receptor beta chains below, sequenced in a study of CD8+CD57+ T cells in acquired aplastic anemia. The patients chosen for sequencing had shown expansion of CD8+CD57+ cells (detected by flow cytometry). The template used for profiling TCR beta VDJ and CDR3 was genomic DNA. MiXCR was run by TCRdb on the reads, yielding one entry per CDR3 protein. The table shows fewer than 250,000 distinct CDR3 sequences, with around half occurring only once. The sequencing sample was made of sorted CD4+, CD8+, or CD8+CD57+ T cells (not recorded which) from PBMCs. These receptor sequences come from a human donor with aplastic anemia.

The gene calls are TRBV7-8 and TRBJ2-7, with D hard to call. The germline V gene has CDR1 SGHVS and CDR2 FQNEAQ. The CDR3 contains 13 residues. The V end lost 3 bases, the J end lost 5 bases, and 11 bases lay between the germline ends. The CDR3 loop reads CASSLPSVHEQYF. CDR3 coding DNA: TGTGCCAGCAGCTTGCCTTCCGTCCACGAGCAGTACTTC. The variable domain in full, with the rest retrieved from reference TRBV7-8 and TRBJ2-7, is GAGVSQSPRYKVAKRGQDVALRCDPISGHVSLFWYQQALGQGPEFLTYFQNEAQLDKSGLPSDRFFAERPEGSVSTLKIQRTQQEDSAVYLCASSLPSVHEQYFGPGTRLTVT.

Only a few counts were recorded for this clonotype. This chain connects TRBV6-5 to TRBJ2-1; D might be TRBD2 (5 bases). The germline gives CDR1 MNHEY, CDR2 SVGAGI. This CDR3 comprises 16 residues. V was pared by 2 bases and J by 4 bases, with 15 bases between. In nucleotides, the CDR3 is TGTGCCAGCAGTTACGCCAGGACCGGGGATTACAATGAGCAGTTCTTC. Translating it yields CASSYARTGDYNEQFF.

This sequence joins TRBV15 and TRBJ2-7; TRBD1 matches 9 bases. The germline V gene encodes CDR1 LNHNV and CDR2 YYDKDF (reference sequence). V lost 5 bases and J lost 4; bases outside the gene matches: 6. The CDR3 runs 14 residues. CDR3 bases: TGTGCCACCAGCCGAACGACAGGGGGATACGAGCAGTACTTC. Translating it yields CATSRTTGGYEQYF.

This clonotype was counted only a few times. A read error may account for a junction end that differs from germline. This rearrangement joins TRBV5-5 to TRBJ1-6; the D gene is possibly TRBD1 (5 bases). Germline loops: CDR1 SGHKS, CDR2 YYEKEE (reference sequence). The CDR3 contains 14 residues. The chain's CDR3 is CASSQGAYQSPLHF. The CDR3 DNA is TGCGCCAGCAGCCAAGGGGCATATCAGTCTCCCCTCCACTTT.

This clonotype has just a few counts. The chain uses TRBV27 and TRBJ2-7, with TRBD1 identical over 7 bases. From germline, CDR1 is MNHEY and CDR2 SMNVEV (reference sequence). J was trimmed by 6 bases and V by 5 bases; bases with no gene match: 4. CDR3 length: 12 amino acids. The CDR3 protein is CASSNRGSEQYF. CDR3 bases: TGTGCCAGCAGTAACAGGGGCTCCGAGCAGTACTTC.

This clonotype was seen more than once but under ten times. The V gene is TRBV28, the J gene TRBJ2-5; TRBD2 matches at 10 bases. Germline assignment: CDR1 MDHEN and CDR2 SYDVKM. V lost 6 bases, J lost 2 bases, and 6 bases stayed unmatched. The CDR3 is 15 residues long. The CDR3 here is CASSTGTSEQETQYF. As DNA, the CDR3 is TGTGCCAGCAGCACCGGGACTAGCGAACAAGAGACCCAGTACTTC.

CDR3 sequence reads: CAASRDSHDEQFF. The CDR3 DNA sequence: TGTGCCGCGTCCCGGGACTCCCACGATGAGCAGTTCTTC. The chain combines TRBV7-2 with TRBJ2-1; a possible D gene is TRBD2 (6 bases). This CDR3 contains 13 residues. Trimming took off 11 bases at V and 8 bases at J, with 19 bases between the two ends. The V gene's germline CDR1 is SGHTA and CDR2 FQGNSA. Looking up the rest from reference TRBV7-2 and TRBJ2-1 gives the full variable domain: GAGVSQSPSNKVTEKGKDVELRCDPISGHTALYWYRQSLGQGLEFLIYFQGNSAPDKSGLPSDRFSAERTGGSVSTLTIQRTQQEDSAVYLCAASRDSHDEQFFGPGTRLTVL.

The chain links TRBV20-1 to TRBJ2-7, with D maybe TRBD2 (6 bases). The V gene's germline CDR1 is DFQATT and CDR2 SNEGSKA (reference sequence). Trimming took 1 base from V and 4 from J, leaving 11 bases between them. This CDR3 contains 13 residues. CDR3 DNA: TGCAGTGCTAGAGGGGGGGAGAGGTACGAGCAGTACTTC. Translated, it gives CSARGGERYEQYF.

This clonotype showed up just once. The rearrangement joins TRBV2 to TRBJ2-1; D unclear. Trimming took off 5 bases at V and 7 bases at J, with 15 bases between the two ends. The length of the CDR3 is 14 residues. From germline, CDR1 is SNHLY and CDR2 FYNNEI. CDR3 loop: CASSFHPERNEQFF. DNA for the CDR3: TGTGCCAGCAGTTTCCACCCGGAAAGAAATGAGCAGTTCTTC.

This clonotype has at least ten counts. This chain uses TRBV14 with TRBJ2-3; D assignment may be TRBD1 or TRBD2 (6 bases each). V was clipped by 2 bases and J by 1 base, with 13 bases between them. Germline loops: CDR1 SGHDN, CDR2 FVKESK. CDR3 length: 16 residues. CDR3 DNA sequence: TGTGCCAGCAGCCAATGGTTCGGGGGCGGCACAGATACGCAGTATTTT. This gives the protein CASSQWFGGGTDTQYF.

The gene calls are TRBV6-6 and TRBJ2-5, with TRBD2 matching over 8 bases. The CDR3 spans 16 residues. Germline CDR1 reads MNHNY; CDR2 reads SVGAGI (reference sequence). Trimming removed 5 bases from V and 1 base from J; junction bases left unmatched: 9. DNA for the CDR3: TGTGCCAGCAGTGGCCGGGGGGGACTCCGCCAAGAGACCCAGTACTTC. Translation gives CASSGRGGLRQETQYF.

Comments on this clonotype: The junction departs from the called germline gene at one end, perhaps through a read error. The chain joins TRBV7-8 to TRBJ2-3; 8 positions agree with TRBD1. CDR1 SGHVS and CDR2 FQNEAQ come from the germline V gene. This CDR3 region has 15 residues. CDR3 loop: CASSSDRAGTDMQYF. CDR3 bases: TGTGCCAGCAGCTCGGACAGGGCCGGCACAGATATGCAGTATTTT.

This clonotype came up many times. The rearrangement links TRBV13 to TRBJ1-1; no reliable D call. CDR1 is PRHDT, CDR2 FYEKMQ, per germline (reference sequence). The CDR3 consists of 12 residues. V was trimmed by 5 bases and J by 3 bases, leaving 7 bases between them. The CDR3 nucleotides are TGTGCCAGCAGCCGGACCTACACTGAAGCTTTCTTT. Protein: CASSRTYTEAFF.

This clonotype has at least ten counts. The chain combines TRBV20-1 with TRBJ2-7; 7 bases are a match to TRBD2. V trimming: 0 bases; J trimming: 0 bases; junction bases outside the gene matches: 11. CDR1 is DFQATT and CDR2 is SNEGSKA in the germline V gene (reference sequence). CDR3 length equals 17 residues. The chain's CDR3 is CSAREIRGGVGSYEQYF. The DNA of the CDR3 is TGCAGTGCTAGAGAAATTCGTGGGGGGGTAGGCTCCTACGAGCAGTACTTC.

Notes on this clonotype: The germline gene is not matched at one end of the junction; a read error may be the cause. In nucleotides, the CDR3 is TGCAGTGCTCGAGATCCAGGGAGGAATTCACCCCTCCACTTT. The encoded protein is CSARDPGRNSPLHF. This sequence joins TRBV20-1 and TRBJ1-6; a weak D match, TRBD1 (5 bases). This CDR3 has 14 amino acids. Looked up from germline, CDR1 is DFQATT and CDR2 is SNEGSKA (reference sequence).

Regarding this clonotype: A read error may account for a junction end that differs from germline. This chain connects TRBV4-1 to TRBJ2-7, with D perhaps matching TRBD1 or TRBD2 (6 bases each). Germline V gene lookup returns CDR1 MGHRA and CDR2 YSYEKL. There are 14 residues in the CDR3. CDR3: CASSRRPGALEQYF. CDR3 nucleotides: TGTGCCAGCAGCCGACGGCCGGGGGCCCTCGAGCAGTACTTC.

This clonotype was seen more than once but under ten times. The chain employs TRBV11-2 and TRBJ1-1, with D perhaps TRBD1 (5 bases). The germline CDR1 and CDR2 sequences are SGHAT and FQNNGV. This CDR3 spans 13 amino acids. The CDR3 DNA is TGTGCTTGGGAGGGGTGGGGGAACACTGAAGCTTTCTTT. Translated: CAWEGWGNTEAFF.

This clonotype was observed a handful of times. The chain links TRBV9 to TRBJ2-7; D is perhaps TRBD1 or TRBD2 (5 bases each). This CDR3 comprises 13 residues. Trimming left V 5 bases short and J 2 bases short, with 11 bases between. The germline gives CDR1 SGDLS, CDR2 YYNGEE. Here the CDR3 reads CASSAGAAYEQYF. Here the CDR3 DNA reads TGTGCCAGCAGTGCCGGGGCAGCCTACGAGCAGTACTTC.

This clonotype turned up a few times. The V and J genes are TRBV12-3 or TRBV12-4 and TRBJ2-1, with TRBD2 matching 9 bases. The J segment lost 1 base and the V segment lost 6 bases, leaving 7 bases of the junction unmatched. The CDR3 runs 16 residues. The chain's CDR3 is CASRSGGGGSYNEQFF. CDR3 DNA: TGTGCCAGCAGGTCGGGCGGGGGGGGTTCCTACAATGAGCAGTTCTTC.

This clonotype appeared many times. The rearrangement joins TRBV12-3 or TRBV12-4 to TRBJ2-7; a possible D gene is TRBD1 (6 bases). V shed 7 bases and J shed 5 bases, with 15 bases lying between them. This CDR3 is built from 13 residues. The CDR3 DNA sequence: TGTGCCAGCAAATGGGGGACACTTGACGAGCAGTACTTC. It yields the protein CASKWGTLDEQYF.

The chain uses TRBV29-1 and TRBJ1-3, with D unresolved. Germline V lookup: CDR1 SQVTM, CDR2 ANQGSEA. Trimming pared 7 bases from V and 2 bases from J, leaving 12 bases between. The CDR3 is 13 amino acids. The CDR3 reads CSAPESAGNTIYF. CDR3 coding DNA: TGCAGCGCTCCGGAAAGCGCTGGAAACACCATATATTTT.

The chain employs TRBV7-6 and TRBJ1-5, with D possibly matching TRBD1 (5 bases). Between the trimmed V and J ends, which lost 2 bases and 3 bases, there was a span of 14 bases. This CDR3 spans 16 amino acids. Germline assignment: CDR1 SGHVS and CDR2 FNYEAQ. The CDR3 protein is CASSLMGRGANQPQHF. CDR3 DNA sequence: TGTGCCAGCAGCTTAATGGGGCGAGGGGCCAATCAGCCCCAGCATTTT. The full variable domain, with the rest looked up from reference TRBV7-6 and TRBJ1-5, is GAGVSQSPRYKVTKRGQDVALRCDPISGHVSLYWYRQALGQGPEFLTYFNYEAQQDKSGLPNDRFSAERPEGSISTLTIQRTEQRDSAMYRCASSLMGRGANQPQHFGDGTRLSIL.

A few counts support this clonotype. This chain connects TRBV19 to TRBJ1-1, with D unclear. This CDR3 contains 11 residues. Germline CDR1 is LNHDA and CDR2 is SQIVND (reference sequence). V lost 4 bases and J 11 bases, leaving 11 bases between the germline ends. CDR3 DNA sequence: TGTGCCAGTAGTAGGGCTAGCGAGGCTTTCTTT. As protein: CASSRASEAFF.

This chain uses TRBV7-2 with TRBJ2-3; 9 bases match TRBD1. There are 15 residues in the CDR3. Germline CDR1 and CDR2: SGHTA and FQGNSA. J lost 2 bases, V lost 5 bases, and 5 bases had no gene match. This chain's CDR3 is CASSAGQGYTDTQYF. The CDR3 region has the DNA TGTGCCAGCAGCGCCGGACAGGGGTACACAGATACGCAGTATTTT.

This chain joins TRBV10-3 and TRBJ2-7; D possibly corresponds to TRBD2 (6 bases). Between the trimmed V and J ends, which lost 3 bases and 7 bases, there was a span of 13 bases. Germline assignment: CDR1 ENHRY and CDR2 SYGVKD. This CDR3 comprises 13 residues. The CDR3 DNA reads TGTGCCATCAGTGAAGGGGTGGGGGGAGAGCAGTACTTC. Translated: CAISEGVGGEQYF.

This clonotype was observed many times. The chain combines TRBV30 with TRBJ2-5, with a possible D match to TRBD2 (6 bases). This CDR3 is built from 13 residues. Germline V gives CDR1 GTSNPN, CDR2 SVGIG (reference sequence). Trimming left V 1 base short and J 2 bases short, with 8 bases between. As DNA, the CDR3 is TGTGCCTGGAGTGGCGGGGCTCAAGAGACCCAGTACTTC. Translating it yields CAWSGGAQETQYF.

This clonotype was observed at least ten times. The chain is built from TRBV27 and TRBJ1-6; D gene ambiguous. Trimming took 2 bases from V and 8 from J, leaving 4 bases between them. The CDR3 contains 12 residues. The germline V gene encodes CDR1 MNHEY and CDR2 SMNVEV (reference sequence). The CDR3 DNA is TGTGCCAGCAGTTTAGGGTATTCACCCCTCCACTTT. It encodes CASSLGYSPLHF.

The V and J genes are TRBV20-1 and TRBJ2-3, with unresolved D. V was cut by 3 bases and J by 0 bases, with 10 bases left in between. Germline V gene sequence: CDR1 DFQATT, CDR2 SNEGSKA (reference sequence). This CDR3 is built from 14 residues. The CDR3 loop is CSARDPLSTDTQYF. CDR3 in DNA: TGCAGTGCTAGGGATCCGCTAAGCACAGATACGCAGTATTTT.

In this sample, this clonotype turned up many times. The chain links TRBV7-2 to TRBJ2-1; D is uncertain. Germline V gene lookup returns CDR1 SGHTA and CDR2 FQGNSA. Trimming took 4 bases from V and 8 from J, leaving 12 bases between them. There are 13 residues in the CDR3. The CDR3 coding sequence is TGTGCCAGCAGCTCCACGTTGGTACATGAGCAGTTCTTC. Protein sequence: CASSSTLVHEQFF.

This clonotype has at least ten counts. This chain uses TRBV11-3 with TRBJ2-1, with TRBD2 matching 10 bases. Germline V CDR1 and CDR2: SGHNT, YENEEA. V lost 5 bases and J lost 5; bases outside the gene matches: 6. This CDR3 has 15 amino acids. CDR3: CASSPRTSGDNEQFF. CDR3 nucleotides: TGTGCCAGCAGCCCTCGCACTAGCGGGGACAATGAGCAGTTCTTC. Variable domain in full (rest from reference TRBV11-3 and TRBJ2-1): EAGVVQSPRYKIIEKKQPVAFWCNPISGHNTLYWYLQNLGQGPELLIRYENEEAVDDSQLPKDRFSAERLKGVDSTLKIQPAELGDSAVYLCASSPRTSGDNEQFFGPGTRLTVL.